This TCR beta chain comes out of a study of shared clonotypes between healthy human individuals. Study-level background: Every donor yielded three CD4 naive, three CD4 memory, two CD8 naive and one CD8 memory plate.

Each subset's genomic DNA was split evenly across several immunoSEQ plates. Generated by immunoSEQ multiplex PCR, the TCRdb table keeps only in-frame clones and is missing some. This sample has more than 2 million clones, with roughly 93% found just once. Of note for this clone: Its antigen is as yet unknown.

The naive CD8 population came from CD45RO-negative cells selected for CCR7, without terminally differentiated effector memory CD45RA+ cells. Overall study results and limits: Memory subsets generally showed smaller estimated richness than naive subsets did. For naive CD4 cells, roughly 4.8% of clonotypes were shared across a handful of donors.

The germline V gene encodes CDR1 SEHNR and CDR2 FQNEAQ (reference sequence). This CDR3 spans 16 amino acids. Deletions cut 1 base from V and 8 bases from J, with 17 bases between. The sequencing input was naive CD8+ T cells from PBMCs. This clonotype was sampled from a man aged 18 to 35 in good health. Some clones in this sample may be carry-over from other donors' samples. The rearrangement links TRBV7-9 to TRBJ1-4; maybe TRBD1 (6 bases). The CDR3 DNA reads TGTGCCAGCAGCTTAGGACTTGGGGGGCTTGGCGAAAAACTGTTTTTT. The encoded protein is CASSLGLGGLGEKLFF.